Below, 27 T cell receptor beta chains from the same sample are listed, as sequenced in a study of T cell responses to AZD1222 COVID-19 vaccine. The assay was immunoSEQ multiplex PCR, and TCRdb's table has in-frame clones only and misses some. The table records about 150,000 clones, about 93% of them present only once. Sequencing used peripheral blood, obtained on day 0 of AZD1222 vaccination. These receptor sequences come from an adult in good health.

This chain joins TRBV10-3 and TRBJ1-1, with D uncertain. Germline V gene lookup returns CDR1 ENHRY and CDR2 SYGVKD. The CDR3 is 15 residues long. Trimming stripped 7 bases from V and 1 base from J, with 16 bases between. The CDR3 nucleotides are TGTGCCATCATCAAACTTAACCGGGAGAACACTGAAGCTTTCTTT. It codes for CAIIKLNRENTEAFF.

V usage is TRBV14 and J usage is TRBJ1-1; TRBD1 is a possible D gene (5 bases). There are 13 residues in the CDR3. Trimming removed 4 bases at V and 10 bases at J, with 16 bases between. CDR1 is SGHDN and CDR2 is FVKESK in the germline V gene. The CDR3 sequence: CASSLQAGAAAFF. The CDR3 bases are TGTGCCAGCAGCCTCCAAGCCGGGGCAGCAGCTTTCTTT.

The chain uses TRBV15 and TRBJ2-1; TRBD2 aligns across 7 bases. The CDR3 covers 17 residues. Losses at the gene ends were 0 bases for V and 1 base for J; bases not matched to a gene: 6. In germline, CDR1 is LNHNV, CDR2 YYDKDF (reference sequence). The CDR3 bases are TGTGCCACCAGCAGAGAGGGGGGGTGGAGATCCTACAATGAGCAGTTCTTC. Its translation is CATSREGGWRSYNEQFF. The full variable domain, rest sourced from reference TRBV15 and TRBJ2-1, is DAMVIQNPRYQVTQFGKPVTLSCSQTLNHNVMYWYQQKSSQAPKLLFHYYDKDFNNEADTPDNFQSRRPNTSFCFLDIRSPGLGDTAMYLCATSREGGWRSYNEQFFGPGTRLTVL.

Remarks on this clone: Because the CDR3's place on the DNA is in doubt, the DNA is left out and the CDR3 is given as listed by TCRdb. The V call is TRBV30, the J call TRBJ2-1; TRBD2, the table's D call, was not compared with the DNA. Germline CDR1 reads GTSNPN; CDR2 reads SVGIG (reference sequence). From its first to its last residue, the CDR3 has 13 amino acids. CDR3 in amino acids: CACSASGSNEQFF.

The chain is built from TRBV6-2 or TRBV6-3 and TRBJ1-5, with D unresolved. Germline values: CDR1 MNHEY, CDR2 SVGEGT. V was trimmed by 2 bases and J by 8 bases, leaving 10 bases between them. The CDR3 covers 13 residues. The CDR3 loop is CASSYQAGEPQHF. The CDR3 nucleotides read TGTGCCAGCAGTTACCAGGCCGGGGAGCCCCAGCATTTT.

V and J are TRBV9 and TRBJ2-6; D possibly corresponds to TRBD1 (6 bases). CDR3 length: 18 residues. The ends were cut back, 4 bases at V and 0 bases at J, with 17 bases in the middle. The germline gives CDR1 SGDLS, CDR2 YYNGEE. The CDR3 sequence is CASSPRQVGSSGANVLTF. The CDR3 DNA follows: TGTGCCAGCAGCCCAAGACAGGTGGGTTCCTCTGGGGCCAACGTCCTGACTTTC.

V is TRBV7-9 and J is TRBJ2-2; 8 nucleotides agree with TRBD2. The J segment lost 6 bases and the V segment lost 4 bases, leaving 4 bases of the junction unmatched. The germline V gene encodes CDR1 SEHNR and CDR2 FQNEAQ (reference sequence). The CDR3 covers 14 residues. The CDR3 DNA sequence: TGTGCCAGCAGCTACCAGCGGGAGCCCGGGGAGCTGTTTTTT. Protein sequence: CASSYQREPGELFF.

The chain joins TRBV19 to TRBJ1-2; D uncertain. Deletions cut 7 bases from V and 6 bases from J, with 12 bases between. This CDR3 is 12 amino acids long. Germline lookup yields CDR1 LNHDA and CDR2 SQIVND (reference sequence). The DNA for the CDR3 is TGTGCCAGTAACACCGGAGTAAATGGCTACACCTTC. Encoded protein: CASNTGVNGYTF.

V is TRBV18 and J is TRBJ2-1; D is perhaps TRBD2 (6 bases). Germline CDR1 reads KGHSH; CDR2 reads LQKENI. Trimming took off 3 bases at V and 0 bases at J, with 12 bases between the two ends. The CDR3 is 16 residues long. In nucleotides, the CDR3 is TGTGCCAGCTCACCCGGGAGCAGAAGCTCCTACAATGAGCAGTTCTTC. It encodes CASSPGSRSSYNEQFF. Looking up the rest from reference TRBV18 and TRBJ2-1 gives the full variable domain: NAGVMQNPRHLVRRRGQEARLRCSPMKGHSHVYWYRQLPEEGLKFMVYLQKENIIDESGMPKERFSAEFPKEGPSILRIQQVVRGDSAAYFCASSPGSRSSYNEQFFGPGTRLTVL.

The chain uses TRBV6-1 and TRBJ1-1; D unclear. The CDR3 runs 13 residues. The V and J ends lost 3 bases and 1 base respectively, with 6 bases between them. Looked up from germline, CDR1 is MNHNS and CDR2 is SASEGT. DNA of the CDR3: TGTGCCAGCAGTGACCCGAAGAACACTGAAGCTTTCTTT. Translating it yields CASSDPKNTEAFF.

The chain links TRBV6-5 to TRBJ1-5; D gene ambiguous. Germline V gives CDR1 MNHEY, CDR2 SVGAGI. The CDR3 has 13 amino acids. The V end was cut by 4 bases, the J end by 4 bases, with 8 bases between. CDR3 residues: CASSLRENQPQHF. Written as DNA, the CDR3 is TGTGCCAGCAGTTTGAGGGAGAATCAGCCCCAGCATTTT.

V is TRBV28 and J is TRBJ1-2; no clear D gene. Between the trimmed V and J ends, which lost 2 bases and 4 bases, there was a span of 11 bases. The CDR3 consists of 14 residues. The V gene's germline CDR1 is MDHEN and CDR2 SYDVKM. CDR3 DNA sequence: TGTGCCAGCAGTTTAGGGGTCTCAGCCTATGGCTACACCTTC. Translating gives CASSLGVSAYGYTF.

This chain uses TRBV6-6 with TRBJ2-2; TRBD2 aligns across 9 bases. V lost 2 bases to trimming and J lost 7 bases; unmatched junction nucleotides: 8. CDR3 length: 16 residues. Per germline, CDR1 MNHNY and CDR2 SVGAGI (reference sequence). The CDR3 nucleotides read TGTGCCAGCAGTTACGGTTCGGCGGGAGGGGGCGGGGAGCTGTTTTTT. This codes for CASSYGSAGGGGELFF.

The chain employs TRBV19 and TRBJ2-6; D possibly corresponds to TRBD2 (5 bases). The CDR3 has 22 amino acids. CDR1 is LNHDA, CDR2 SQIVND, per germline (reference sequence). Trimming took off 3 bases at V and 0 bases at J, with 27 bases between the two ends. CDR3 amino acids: CASSIPVDGIAQKRSGANVLTF. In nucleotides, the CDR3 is TGTGCCAGTAGTATTCCCGTGGATGGTATAGCGCAAAAACGCTCTGGGGCCAACGTCCTGACTTTC.

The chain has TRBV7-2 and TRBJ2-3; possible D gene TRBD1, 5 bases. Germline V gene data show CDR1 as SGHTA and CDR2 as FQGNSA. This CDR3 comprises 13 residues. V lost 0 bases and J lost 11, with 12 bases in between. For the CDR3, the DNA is TGTGCCAGCAGCTTAGCTCAGGGAAAGGGGCAGTATTTT. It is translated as CASSLAQGKGQYF.

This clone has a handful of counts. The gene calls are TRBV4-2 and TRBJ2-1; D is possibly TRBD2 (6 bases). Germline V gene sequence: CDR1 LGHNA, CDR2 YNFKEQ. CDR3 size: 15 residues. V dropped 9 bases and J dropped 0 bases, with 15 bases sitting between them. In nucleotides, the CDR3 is TGTGCCAGTCGCCGGGAGTATAGCTCCTACAATGAGCAGTTCTTC. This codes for CASRREYSSYNEQFF.

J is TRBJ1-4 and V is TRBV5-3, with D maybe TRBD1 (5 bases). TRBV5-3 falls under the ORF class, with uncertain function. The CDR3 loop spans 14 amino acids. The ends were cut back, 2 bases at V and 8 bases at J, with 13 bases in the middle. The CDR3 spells CARSLDSSQEKLFF. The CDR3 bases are TGTGCCAGAAGCTTAGACAGTTCACAAGAAAAACTGTTTTTT.

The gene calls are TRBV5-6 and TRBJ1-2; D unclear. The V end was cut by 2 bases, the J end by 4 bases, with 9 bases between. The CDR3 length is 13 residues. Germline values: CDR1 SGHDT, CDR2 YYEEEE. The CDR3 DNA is TGTGCCAGCAGCTTAGGTAACCTCTATGGCTACACCTTC. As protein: CASSLGNLYGYTF.

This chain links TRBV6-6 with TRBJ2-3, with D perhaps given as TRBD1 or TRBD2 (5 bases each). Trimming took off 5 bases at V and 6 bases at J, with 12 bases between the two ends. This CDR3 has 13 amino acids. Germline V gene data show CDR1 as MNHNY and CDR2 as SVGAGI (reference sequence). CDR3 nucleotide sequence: TGTGCCAGCAGTACGGGGCTACAGGATACGCAGTATTTT. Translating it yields CASSTGLQDTQYF.

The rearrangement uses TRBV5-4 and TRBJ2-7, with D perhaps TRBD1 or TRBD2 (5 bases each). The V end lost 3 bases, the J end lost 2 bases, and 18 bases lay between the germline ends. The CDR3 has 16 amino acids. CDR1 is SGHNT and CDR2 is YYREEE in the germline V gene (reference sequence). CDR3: CASSSGPHPIPYEQYV. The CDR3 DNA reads TGTGCCAGCAGCTCGGGACCTCACCCTATTCCCTACGAGCAGTACGTC.

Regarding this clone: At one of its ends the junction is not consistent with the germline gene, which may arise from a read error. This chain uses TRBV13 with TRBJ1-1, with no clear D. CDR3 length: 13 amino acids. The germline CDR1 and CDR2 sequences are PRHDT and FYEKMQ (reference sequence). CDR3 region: CASSIGSNTEAFF. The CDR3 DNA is TGTGCCAGCAGCATAGGGAGTAACACTGAAGCTTTCTTT.

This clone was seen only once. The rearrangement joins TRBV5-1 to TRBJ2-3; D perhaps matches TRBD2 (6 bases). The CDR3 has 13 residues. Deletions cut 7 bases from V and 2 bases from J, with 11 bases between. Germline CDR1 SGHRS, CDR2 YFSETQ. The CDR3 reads CASGDLHTDTQYF. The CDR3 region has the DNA TGCGCCAGCGGGGACTTACACACAGATACGCAGTATTTT.

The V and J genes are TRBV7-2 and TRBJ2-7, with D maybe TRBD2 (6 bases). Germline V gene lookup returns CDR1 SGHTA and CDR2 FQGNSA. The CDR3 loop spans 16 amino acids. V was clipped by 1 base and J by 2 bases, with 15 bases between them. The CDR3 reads CASSLGSWGVAYEQYV. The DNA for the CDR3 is TGTGCCAGCAGCTTAGGAAGCTGGGGGGTAGCCTACGAGCAGTACGTC.

CDR3 coding DNA: TGTGCCAGCAGCTTCTATGGGCCTCAAGAGACCCAGTACTTC. Protein: CASSFYGPQETQYF. The J gene is TRBJ2-5, the V gene TRBV11-2; D unresolved. The CDR3 has 14 amino acids. Germline V gene sequence: CDR1 SGHAT, CDR2 FQNNGV. The ends were cut back, 3 bases at V and 2 bases at J, with 10 bases in the middle.

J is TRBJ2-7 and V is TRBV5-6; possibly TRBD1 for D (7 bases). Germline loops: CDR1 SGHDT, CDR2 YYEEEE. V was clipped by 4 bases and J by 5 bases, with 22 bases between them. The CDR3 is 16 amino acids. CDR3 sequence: CASSPAGGPGGHEQYV. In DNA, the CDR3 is TGTGCCAGCAGCCCTGCCGGGGGCCCAGGGGGGCACGAGCAGTACGTC.

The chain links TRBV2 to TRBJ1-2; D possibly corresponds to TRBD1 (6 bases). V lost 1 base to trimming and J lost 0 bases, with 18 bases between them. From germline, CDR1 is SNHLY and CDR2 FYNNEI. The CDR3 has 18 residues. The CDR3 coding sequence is TGTGCCAGCAGTGAAGTATGGGGGCAGGGCGCCACTAACTATGGCTACACCTTC. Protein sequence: CASSEVWGQGATNYGYTF.

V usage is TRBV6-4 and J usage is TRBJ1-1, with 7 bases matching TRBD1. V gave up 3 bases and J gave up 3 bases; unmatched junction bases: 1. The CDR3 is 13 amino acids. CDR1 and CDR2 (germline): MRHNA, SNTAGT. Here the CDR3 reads CASSEGTDTEAFF. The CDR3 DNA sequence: TGTGCCAGCAGTGAAGGGACAGACACTGAAGCTTTCTTT.